These 27 T cell receptor beta chains originate from one sample sequenced in a study of shared clonotypes between healthy human individuals. TCRdb's table, derived via immunoSEQ multiplex PCR, lists solely in-frame clones and lacks some. Of almost 750,000 clones in the sample, around 70% were seen once. Input material: memory CD4+ T cells sorted from blood. Subset given: CD45RA-negative fraction. Every receptor here comes from a woman in her 30s in good health.

This rearrangement joins TRBV13 to TRBJ2-5; 12 bases align to TRBD2. The germline CDR1 and CDR2 sequences are PRHDT and FYEKMQ (reference sequence). The CDR3 runs 17 residues. The V segment lost 5 bases and the J segment 5 bases; nucleotides outside the gene matches: 12. The CDR3 region is CASSPRLAGVRLETQYF. For the CDR3, the DNA is TGTGCCAGCAGCCCACGACTAGCGGGAGTTCGCTTGGAGACCCAGTACTTC.

This chain connects TRBV11-2 to TRBJ2-3; D call uncertain. This CDR3 is built from 12 residues. V lost 5 bases, J lost 6 bases, and 9 bases lay in between. The V gene's germline CDR1 is SGHAT and CDR2 FQNNGV. The DNA for the CDR3 is TGTGCCAGCAGCAAATGGTGGGATACGCAGTATTTT. The encoded protein is CASSKWWDTQYF.

This clone has a handful of counts. This rearrangement joins TRBV30 to TRBJ1-2, with 8 bases matching TRBD1. The V and J ends lost 0 bases and 1 base, in that order; junction bases with no gene match: 10. From germline, CDR1 is GTSNPN and CDR2 SVGIG (reference sequence). The CDR3 is 17 amino acids. The CDR3 DNA sequence: TGTGCCTGGAGTGTTTACCCCGGACAGGGAAGTAACTATGGCTACACCTTC. It codes for CAWSVYPGQGSNYGYTF.

The chain recombines TRBV6-6 with TRBJ2-1; 11 bases match TRBD1. This CDR3 has 15 residues. CDR1 and CDR2 (germline): MNHNY, SVGAGI (reference sequence). V lost 7 bases and J lost 7; bases outside the gene matches: 9. CDR3 protein: CASKGTGGHANEQFF. The CDR3 DNA reads TGTGCCAGCAAGGGGACAGGGGGACACGCGAATGAGCAGTTCTTC.

This clone was detected a few times. The rearrangement joins TRBV28 to TRBJ1-4, with D hard to call. Trimming left V 1 base short and J 3 bases short, with 9 bases between. Germline values: CDR1 MDHEN, CDR2 SYDVKM. There are 15 residues in the CDR3. The CDR3 reads CASSLLAEANEKLFF. In DNA form, the CDR3 reads TGTGCCAGCAGTTTATTGGCGGAGGCTAATGAAAAACTGTTTTTT.

This chain links TRBV4-1 with TRBJ2-1, with TRBD2 matching 8 bases. CDR1 and CDR2 (germline): MGHRA, YSYEKL. V was clipped by 1 base and J by 8 bases; unmatched bases: 7. The CDR3 contains 15 residues. CDR3 in amino acids: CASSQVSRGGDEQFF. CDR3 sequence (DNA): TGCGCCAGCAGCCAAGTGTCTCGGGGGGGCGATGAGCAGTTCTTC.

This chain uses TRBV5-1 with TRBJ2-1; 7 nucleotides line up with TRBD2. The length of the CDR3 is 14 residues. V lost 3 bases, J lost 8 bases, and 8 bases stayed unmatched. Germline values: CDR1 SGHRS, CDR2 YFSETQ. The CDR3: CASSWGGLVDEQFF. CDR3 bases: TGCGCCAGCAGCTGGGGCGGACTAGTCGATGAGCAGTTCTTC.

This sequence joins TRBV19 and TRBJ2-2; the match to TRBD1 covers 9 bases. Unmatched junction bases numbered 12, after V lost 10 bases and J lost 6 bases. The CDR3 contains 15 residues. From germline, CDR1 is LNHDA and CDR2 SQIVND (reference sequence). Written as DNA, the CDR3 is TGTGCCACCCGAGGGGGGACAGGGTATTCCGGGGAGCTGTTTTTT. Translated, it gives CATRGGTGYSGELFF.

The chain combines TRBV5-1 with TRBJ2-5, with D possibly being TRBD1 (5 bases). Per the germline V gene, CDR1 is SGHRS and CDR2 is YFSETQ. The V gene lost 1 base and the J gene lost 3 bases, with 10 bases spanning the gap. The CDR3 contains 14 residues. The CDR3 nucleotides read TGCGCCAGCAGCTTGTGGGGCACAAAAGAGACCCAGTACTTC. Translation gives CASSLWGTKETQYF.

The CDR3 loop is CASSRDPRGGEQFF. CDR3 sequence (DNA): TGTGCCAGCAGCCGGGACCCGCGTGGGGGTGAGCAGTTCTTC. The chain has TRBV6-6 and TRBJ2-1; D may be TRBD1 or TRBD2 (5 bases each). Germline V gene data show CDR1 as MNHNY and CDR2 as SVGAGI (reference sequence). There are 14 residues in the CDR3. V was shortened by 6 bases and J by 9 bases, with 18 bases between the two germline ends.

The chain is built from TRBV4-1 and TRBJ2-5, with D hard to call. The CDR3 sequence is 15 residues long. Trimming removed 1 base at V and 3 bases at J, with 12 bases between. The germline V gene has CDR1 MGHRA and CDR2 YSYEKL. The CDR3 sequence: CASSQARSAEETQYF. The CDR3 bases are TGCGCCAGCAGCCAAGCCAGATCAGCAGAAGAGACCCAGTACTTC.

In this sample, this clone turned up a few times. CDR3 residues: CATMIGTDPNTEAFF. Here the CDR3 DNA reads TGCGCCACCATGATAGGGACAGATCCGAACACTGAAGCTTTCTTT. V is TRBV4-1 and J is TRBJ1-1, with 7 bases fitting TRBD1. Trimming took 10 bases from V and 1 from J; bases not matched to a gene: 12. This CDR3 has 15 amino acids. CDR1 and CDR2 (germline): MGHRA, YSYEKL.

The chain recombines TRBV6-5 with TRBJ1-5; D remains unclear. Trimming removed 2 bases from V and 7 bases from J, with 9 bases in between. Germline V lookup: CDR1 MNHEY, CDR2 SVGAGI. This CDR3 contains 13 residues. The CDR3 DNA follows: TGTGCCAGCAGTTACACAGCAGCCCAGCCCCAGCATTTT. Translating it yields CASSYTAAQPQHF.

The rearrangement links TRBV27 to TRBJ2-1, with 8 bases aligning to TRBD1. Germline V CDR1 and CDR2: MNHEY, SMNVEV (reference sequence). CDR3 length equals 15 residues. V lost 5 bases to trimming and J lost 7 bases; unmatched junction nucleotides: 10. The CDR3 DNA reads as TGTGCCAGCAGTCTCCGGACAGGGAAAGTTAATGAGCAGTTCTTC. It is translated as CASSLRTGKVNEQFF.

The rearrangement uses TRBV7-3 and TRBJ2-1; D is perhaps TRBD2 (6 bases). CDR1 is SGHTA, CDR2 FQGTGA, per germline. Trimming stripped 5 bases from V and 1 base from J, with 15 bases between. This CDR3 region has 16 residues. CDR3 nucleotide sequence: TGTGCCAGCAGCGAACGAGCGGGCTGGTCCTACAATGAGCAGTTCTTC. Protein: CASSERAGWSYNEQFF.

This clone was observed a handful of times. The gene calls are TRBV7-8 and TRBJ1-1, with D possibly TRBD1 on 6 matching bases. Germline V gives CDR1 SGHVS, CDR2 FQNEAQ. The CDR3 loop spans 13 amino acids. The germline V and J ends were trimmed by 5 bases and 6 bases, with 13 bases remaining between them. The CDR3 protein is CASSEDRRAEAFF. DNA for the CDR3: TGTGCCAGCAGCGAAGACAGGAGAGCTGAAGCTTTCTTT.

The table lists this clone with a count of one. The chain couples TRBV4-1 to TRBJ2-7; 13 bases line up with TRBD2. Per the germline V gene, CDR1 is MGHRA and CDR2 is YSYEKL. The CDR3 loop spans 17 amino acids. After removal of 4 bases from V and 3 bases from J, the junction contained 9 bases not matched to a gene. The CDR3 DNA reads as TGCGCCAGCAGCCTAGGACTAGCGGGAGTGGATAGCTACGAGCAGTACTTC. It encodes CASSLGLAGVDSYEQYF.

The rearrangement joins TRBV7-6 to TRBJ2-3; weak D call: TRBD1 (6 bases). The CDR3 covers 15 residues. The V and J ends lost 5 bases and 0 bases respectively, with 12 bases between them. CDR1 is SGHVS, CDR2 FNYEAQ, per germline. Here the CDR3 reads CASSHGQISTDTQYF. The CDR3 DNA sequence: TGTGCCAGCAGCCACGGACAGATAAGCACAGATACGCAGTATTTT. Using reference TRBV7-6 and TRBJ2-3 for the parts outside the CDR3, the full variable domain is GAGVSQSPRYKVTKRGQDVALRCDPISGHVSLYWYRQALGQGPEFLTYFNYEAQQDKSGLPNDRFSAERPEGSISTLTIQRTEQRDSAMYRCASSHGQISTDTQYFGPGTRLTVL.

The chain has TRBV6-1 and TRBJ2-5, with TRBD2 identical over 7 bases. CDR3 length: 14 residues. Germline lookup yields CDR1 MNHNS and CDR2 SASEGT. The J segment lost 2 bases and the V segment lost 4 bases, leaving 4 bases of the junction unmatched. Here the CDR3 reads CASSVQRGQETQYF. For the CDR3, the DNA is TGTGCCAGCAGTGTCCAGCGGGGTCAAGAGACCCAGTACTTC.

J is TRBJ2-1 and V is TRBV19; 11 bases fit TRBD2. This CDR3 has 14 amino acids. Germline CDR1 and CDR2: LNHDA and SQIVND (reference sequence). Trimming at V came to 4 bases and at J to 6 bases, leaving 2 bases not matched to a gene. CDR3 nucleotides: TGTGCCAGTAGTACTAGCGGGAGGTTCAATGAGCAGTTCTTC. Encoded protein: CASSTSGRFNEQFF.

The sample holds many counts of this clone. V usage is TRBV5-1 and J usage is TRBJ2-7; no clear D gene. Trimming removed 0 bases from V and 5 bases from J, with 27 bases in between. This CDR3 contains 19 residues. Germline V lookup: CDR1 SGHRS, CDR2 YFSETQ. The chain's CDR3 is CASSLVVLAGALAVDEQYF. The CDR3 DNA reads TGCGCCAGCAGCTTGGTGGTTTTGGCAGGAGCGTTGGCAGTCGACGAGCAGTACTTC.

Note on this clone: The same CDR3 is also encoded by other DNA sequences in this sample. The chain has TRBV19 and TRBJ1-3, with a weak D call TRBD1 (6 bases). Deletions cut 7 bases from V and 2 bases from J, with 9 bases between. This CDR3 spans 13 amino acids. Germline V gene lookup returns CDR1 LNHDA and CDR2 SQIVND (reference sequence). The CDR3 region has the DNA TGTGCCAGTATCGGGGGCCCTGGAAACACCATATATTTT. Translated, it gives CASIGGPGNTIYF.

This chain connects TRBV19 to TRBJ1-5; D gene uncertain. The CDR3 has 17 residues. Trimming took 5 bases from V and 9 from J, leaving 26 bases between them. Germline CDR1 and CDR2: LNHDA and SQIVND (reference sequence). DNA of the CDR3: TGTGCCAGTAGTCATAAAACGATGGACGGGAAAACTTGGCCCCAGCATTTT. It is translated as CASSHKTMDGKTWPQHF.

J is TRBJ2-5 and V is TRBV4-1; 9 nucleotides line up with TRBD1. The J call could be wrong; TRBJ2-7 is a better fit for the DNA end. CDR1 is MGHRA, CDR2 YSYEKL, per germline. The CDR3 covers 14 residues. The CDR3 DNA is TGCGCCAGCAGCCGGGGACAGGGTACCTACGAGCAGTACTTC. Residues: CASSRGQGTYEQYF.

This chain connects TRBV7-9 to TRBJ2-1; 11 bases are a match to TRBD2. From germline, CDR1 is SEHNR and CDR2 FQNEAQ (reference sequence). Germline trimming cut 5 bases from V and 8 bases from J; bases unmatched to any gene: 8. The CDR3 sequence is 15 residues long. The CDR3 DNA reads TGTGCCAGCAGCGATAGCGGGAGGGATGTCGATGAGCAGTTCTTC. Translation: CASSDSGRDVDEQFF.

This clone was detected once. This chain links TRBV7-8 with TRBJ2-6, with D tentatively TRBD1 or TRBD2 (5 bases each). Germline V CDR1 and CDR2: SGHVS, FQNEAQ. This CDR3 has 19 residues. Trimming left V 1 base short and J 0 bases short, with 16 bases between. The CDR3 sequence: CASSLDGGGFLSGANVLTF. CDR3 DNA sequence: TGTGCCAGCAGCTTAGATGGGGGTGGGTTTCTCTCTGGGGCCAACGTCCTGACTTTC.

V usage is TRBV28 and J usage is TRBJ1-1, with 7 bases fitting TRBD1. J lost 4 bases, V lost 1 base, and 12 bases had no gene match. The length of the CDR3 is 17 residues. Germline values: CDR1 MDHEN, CDR2 SYDVKM. The CDR3 coding sequence is TGTGCCAGCAGTTTATTGACGGGCAACAGGGGAGGCACTGAAGCTTTCTTT. It translates to CASSLLTGNRGGTEAFF.